This T cell receptor (beta chain) is drawn from a study of cytomegalovirus exposure and HLA in healthy donors. PCR amplification relied on 60 Vbeta primers (plus 13 Jbeta primers). Repertoires were generated with immunoSEQ multiplex PCR, while TCRdb's copy carries only in-frame clones and drops some. This table has about 170,000 clones, more than 60% appearing once. The study, taken as a whole, reports: For most subjects, TCR beta sequences were reported to predict HLA-A and HLA-B alleles with accuracy. A later analysis showed TCR association rates differing by HLA locus, peaking at DRB1 and lowest at HLA-C. Among immune exposure information, only CMV serostatus was available.

V was clipped by 4 bases and J by 1 base, with 11 bases between them. The germline CDR1 and CDR2 sequences are SGHRS and YFSETQ. The CDR3 spans 14 residues. Details on this clone: Its antigen is still unknown.

This chain joins TRBV5-1 and TRBJ1-1, with D perhaps TRBD1 (6 bases). Sample: PBMCs. This receptor was taken from a female donor in good health and CMV-seronegative. CDR3 sequence (DNA): TGCGCCAGCAGCCTGGCACAGGGGAACACTGAAGCTTTCTTT. Encoded protein: CASSLAQGNTEAFF.